The 9 T cell receptor beta chains listed next were all sequenced from one sample in a study of blood T cell repertoires in COVID-19 (dated by TCRdb to the early 2020s). The method behind the library was the immunoSEQ multiplex PCR assay. What TCRdb holds here is the immuneACCESS table cut down to in-frame rearrangements. Part of the clones is not present; checked against another copy, under half of the missing clones reflect an unresolved V gene, and the others are unexplained. The sample table shows 200,000 or so clones, and 70% to 85% are seen once. The ten biggest clones cover 2% to 2.5% of the sample. Sequencing was performed on peripheral blood. Every receptor here comes from a man in his forties or fifties who had recovered from COVID-19.

V usage is TRBV5-5 and J usage is TRBJ2-2, with D tentatively TRBD2 (6 bases). This CDR3 spans 18 amino acids. Germline lookup yields CDR1 SGHKS and CDR2 YYEKEE (reference sequence). The V and J ends lost 4 bases and 0 bases respectively, with 19 bases between them. The CDR3 nucleotides read TGTGCCAGCAGCCTCTCCCATGGTTGGAGGGCGAACACCGGGGAGCTGTTTTTT. It is translated as CASSLSHGWRANTGELFF. Using reference TRBV5-5 and TRBJ2-2 for the parts outside the CDR3, the full variable domain is DAGVTQSPTHLIKTRGQQVTLRCSPISGHKSVSWYQQVLGQGPQFIFQYYEKEERGRGNFPDRFSARQFPNYSSELNVNALLLGDSALYLCASSLSHGWRANTGELFFGEGSRLTVL.

This chain uses TRBV25-1 with TRBJ2-1; weak D call: TRBD1 (6 bases). Germline V lookup: CDR1 MGHDK, CDR2 SYGVNS. This CDR3 spans 16 amino acids. V was clipped by 3 bases and J by 4 bases, with 16 bases between them. CDR3 in DNA: TGTGCCAGCAGTGATTCGGGAAAAGGACAGTACAATGAGCAGTTCTTC. Translated, it gives CASSDSGKGQYNEQFF.

A few counts support this clone. This chain connects TRBV3-1 (or the pseudogene TRBV3-2) to TRBJ2-2; TRBD2 aligns across 12 bases. The CDR3 is made up of 16 amino acids. The J segment lost 6 bases and the V segment lost 1 base, leaving 3 bases of the junction unmatched. CDR1 and CDR2 from the germline V gene are LGHDT and YNNKEL (reference sequence). CDR3 amino acids: CASSQGGLAGSGELFF. The CDR3 DNA reads as TGTGCCAGCAGCCAAGGCGGACTAGCGGGGTCCGGGGAGCTGTTTTTT.

V usage is TRBV12-3 or TRBV12-4 and J usage is TRBJ2-7; D remains unclear. V was clipped by 3 bases and J by 4 bases, with 7 bases between them. This CDR3 spans 12 amino acids. The CDR3 region has the DNA TGTGCCAGCAGTTTGGGCAGTTACGAGCAGTACTTC. This codes for CASSLGSYEQYF.

The chain couples TRBV29-1 to TRBJ2-2, with D possibly being TRBD1 (6 bases). Trimming pared 3 bases from V and 5 bases from J, leaving 13 bases between. The CDR3 consists of 14 residues. Per germline, CDR1 SQVTM and CDR2 ANQGSEA. For the CDR3, the DNA is TGCAGCGTTGAGGCAGGGCAGGGGACCGGGGAGCTGTTTTTT. Its translation is CSVEAGQGTGELFF.

The chain recombines TRBV18 with TRBJ1-1, with a possible D match to TRBD1 (6 bases). The CDR3 sequence is 15 residues long. Germline V CDR1 and CDR2: KGHSH, LQKENI. V lost 3 bases and J 4 bases, leaving 15 bases between the germline ends. The CDR3 spells CASSPVGGGGTEAFF. CDR3 nucleotide sequence: TGTGCCAGCTCACCGGTCGGGGGGGGCGGCACTGAAGCTTTCTTT.

The CDR3 sequence: CASSAVRGFTDTQYF. The CDR3 DNA is TGTGCCAGTAGTGCCGTTCGGGGGTTCACAGATACGCAGTATTTT. V usage is TRBV19 and J usage is TRBJ2-3; a weak D match, TRBD2 (6 bases). Between the trimmed V and J ends, which lost 5 bases and 2 bases, there was a span of 14 bases. Germline values: CDR1 LNHDA, CDR2 SQIVND (reference sequence). CDR3 length: 15 residues.

This chain joins TRBV7-2 and TRBJ1-4, with 7 bases identical to TRBD1. CDR3 length equals 14 residues. After removal of 6 bases from V and 6 bases from J, the junction contained 7 bases not matched to a gene. Germline assignment: CDR1 SGHTA and CDR2 FQGNSA. The CDR3 region has the DNA TGTGCCAGCAGATCCGGGACAGATGATGAAAAACTGTTTTTT. It encodes CASRSGTDDEKLFF.

The V and J genes are TRBV9 and TRBJ2-2; 7 bases are shared with TRBD2. CDR1 is SGDLS, CDR2 YYNGEE, per germline. The junction had 20 bases not matched to a gene; V was cut back by 4 bases and J by 8 bases. The CDR3 is 18 residues long. This CDR3 reads CASSPPLGDYPGRGELFF. CDR3 DNA: TGTGCCAGCAGCCCCCCGTTGGGGGACTACCCGGGAAGAGGGGAGCTGTTTTTT.